The T cell receptor (beta chain) under discussion was sequenced for a study of cytomegalovirus exposure and HLA in healthy donors. To note about this clone: The antigen is not known.

Study-wide points: The authors later found most CMV-associated TCR beta chains appeared HLA-restricted. Further analysis was carried out later, and it showed several of the most significant clusters appearing linked to common viral pathogens.

Use of 60 Vbeta and 13 Jbeta primers characterized the PCR. Sequenced by immunoSEQ multiplex PCR; TCRdb stores in-frame clones only, minus some. The sample holds roughly 190,000 clones, 87% seen once. The CDR3 extends over 12 amino acids. Germline V gene data show CDR1 as SQVTM and CDR2 as ANQGSEA. Sample: PBMCs. The sequence was collected from a young man in good health and CMV-seronegative. The rearrangement uses TRBV29-1 and TRBJ2-7, with a possible D match to TRBD2 (6 bases). CDR3 sequence (DNA): TGCAGGTACCCGGGGGATTTCTACGAGCAGTACTTC. It yields the protein CRYPGDFYEQYF.